Below, 10 T cell receptor beta chains from the same sample are listed, as sequenced in a study of blood T cell repertoires in COVID-19. Generated by immunoSEQ multiplex PCR, the TCRdb table keeps only in-frame clones and is missing some. The repertoire includes around 130,000 clones, around 85% of them detected once, and around 4.7% sits in the top ten. Sequenced: peripheral blood. Receptors originate from a human donor in a cohort sampled during active COVID-19.

This clone was seen just once. The CDR3 nucleotides are TGTGCCTTAACCTTCGGTACGTTCGGGAATCAGCCCCAGCATTTT. Amino acids: CALTFGTFGNQPQHF. The rearrangement links TRBV30 to TRBJ1-5; D ambiguous. V lost 7 bases to trimming and J lost 4 bases, with 20 bases between them. Looked up from germline, CDR1 is GTSNPN and CDR2 is SVGIG (reference sequence). CDR3 length: 15 residues.

The chain uses TRBV6-1 and TRBJ2-3; 12 bases are shared with TRBD2. This CDR3 contains 16 residues. J gave up 2 bases and V 4 bases, and 4 bases lay outside the gene matches. Looked up from germline, CDR1 is MNHNS and CDR2 is SASEGT. The CDR3 DNA follows: TGTGCCAGCAGTGCAGCTAGCGGGGGGGCCACAGATACGCAGTATTTT. It specifies CASSAASGGATDTQYF.

V usage is TRBV9 and J usage is TRBJ2-1, with D maybe TRBD2 (5 bases). The CDR3 is made up of 16 amino acids. Deletions cut 0 bases from V and 8 bases from J, with 18 bases between. Germline V lookup: CDR1 SGDLS, CDR2 YYNGEE. The CDR3 protein is CASSVAGNLQSDEQFF. CDR3 DNA sequence: TGTGCCAGCAGCGTAGCCGGGAACCTACAATCAGATGAGCAGTTCTTC.

This chain joins TRBV4-3 and TRBJ2-1; TRBD2 matches at 9 bases. The V segment lost 5 bases and the J segment 5 bases; nucleotides outside the gene matches: 7. The germline CDR1 and CDR2 sequences are LGHNA and YSLEER. The CDR3 runs to 15 residues. The CDR3, as DNA: TGCGCCAGCAGCTCCCAACTAGCGGGTGACAATGAGCAGTTCTTC. As protein: CASSSQLAGDNEQFF.

This sequence joins TRBV2 and TRBJ1-6; TRBD1 might be the D (6 bases). The V gene lost 7 bases and the J gene lost 10 bases, with 17 bases spanning the gap. Germline V lookup: CDR1 SNHLY, CDR2 FYNNEI. The CDR3 sequence is 14 residues long. CDR3 protein: CASTLVQRGSPLHF. The CDR3 DNA is TGTGCCAGCACTTTGGTCCAAAGGGGGTCACCCCTCCACTTT.

Only one count was recorded for this clone. The chain employs TRBV7-2 and TRBJ2-7; D is possibly TRBD1 (6 bases). The CDR3 extends over 17 amino acids. Germline assignment: CDR1 SGHTA and CDR2 FQGNSA. Trimming left V 6 bases short and J 6 bases short, with 27 bases between. In DNA, the CDR3 is TGTGCCAGCAGGAAAGGGGGACGCGTCGTTGTTGGGCTCGAGCAGTACGTC. This translates into CASRKGGRVVVGLEQYV.

The chain has TRBV19 and TRBJ1-4; D is perhaps TRBD1 (6 bases). This CDR3 is built from 15 residues. Germline V gene sequence: CDR1 LNHDA, CDR2 SQIVND (reference sequence). The V end was cut by 6 bases, the J end by 3 bases, with 14 bases between. This chain's CDR3 is CASSEWRTANEKLFF. The CDR3 DNA reads as TGTGCCAGTAGCGAGTGGCGGACAGCTAATGAAAAACTGTTTTTT.

The rearrangement uses TRBV18 and TRBJ1-1; D ambiguous. CDR3 length: 14 amino acids. Germline V gene lookup returns CDR1 KGHSH and CDR2 LQKENI. Trimming stripped 3 bases from V and 6 bases from J, with 14 bases between. As DNA, the CDR3 is TGTGCCAGCTCACCCTCATTGAGTTTACCTGAAGCTTTCTTT. Amino acids: CASSPSLSLPEAFF.

This clone was seen just once. The chain employs TRBV15 and TRBJ2-7, with TRBD1 as a possible D gene (6 bases). The germline V and J ends were trimmed by 1 base and 1 base, with 14 bases remaining between them. Germline CDR1 is LNHNV and CDR2 is YYDKDF (reference sequence). This CDR3 region has 16 residues. This chain's CDR3 is CATSRAGPQGSYEQYF. In nucleotides, the CDR3 is TGTGCCACCAGCAGAGCCGGCCCTCAGGGGTCCTACGAGCAGTACTTC.

This clone has a handful of counts. The chain employs TRBV5-1 and TRBJ2-2; 9 positions match TRBD2. V shed 1 base, J shed 4 bases, and the junction held 11 bases outside the gene matches. The CDR3 runs to 18 residues. Germline CDR1 reads SGHRS; CDR2 reads YFSETQ. CDR3 protein: CASSLRLAGGPVTGELFF. CDR3 nucleotide sequence: TGCGCCAGCAGCTTGAGATTGGCGGGAGGGCCGGTCACCGGGGAGCTGTTTTTT.